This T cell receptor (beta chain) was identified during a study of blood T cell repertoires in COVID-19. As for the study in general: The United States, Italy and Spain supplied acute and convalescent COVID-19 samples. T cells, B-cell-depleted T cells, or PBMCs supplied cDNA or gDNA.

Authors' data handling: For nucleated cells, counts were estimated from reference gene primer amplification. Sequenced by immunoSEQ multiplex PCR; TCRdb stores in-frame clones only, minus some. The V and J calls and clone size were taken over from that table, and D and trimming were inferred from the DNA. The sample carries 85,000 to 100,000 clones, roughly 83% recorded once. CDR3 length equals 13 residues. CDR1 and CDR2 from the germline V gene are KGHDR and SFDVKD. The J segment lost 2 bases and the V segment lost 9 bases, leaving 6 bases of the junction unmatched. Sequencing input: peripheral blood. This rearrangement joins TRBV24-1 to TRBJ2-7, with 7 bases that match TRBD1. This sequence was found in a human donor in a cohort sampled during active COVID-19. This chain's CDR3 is CATGQGDAYEQYF. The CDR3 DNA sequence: TGTGCCACCGGGCAGGGGGACGCCTACGAGCAGTACTTC.